This passage covers 17 T cell receptor beta chains from one sample sequenced in a study of blood T cells in healthy people across ages. With a J-beta primer mix and a sample-barcoded 5' primer, a second PCR ran roughly 6 to 11 cycles. TCRdb redid the calling of the 5' RACE reads with MiXCR, one entry per CDR3 protein. Of approximately 940,000 distinct CDR3 sequences detected, roughly 48% appear once; the ten largest clones hold over 10%. Sequenced: blood. These TCRs come from a man aged 30 to 39 in good health.

This clonotype appeared a few times. This chain uses TRBV6-2 or TRBV6-3 with TRBJ2-3; 7 positions match TRBD1. Germline assignment: CDR1 MNHEY and CDR2 SVGEGT. After removal of 4 bases from V and 5 bases from J, the junction contained 6 bases not matched to a gene. The length of the CDR3 is 14 residues. The CDR3 region has the DNA TGTGCCAGCAGTTGGGCAGGGGGTGTAGATACGCAGTATTTT. The encoded protein is CASSWAGGVDTQYF.

The chain uses TRBV4-3 and TRBJ1-6; no firm D call. V dropped 0 bases and J dropped 0 bases, with 15 bases sitting between them. The CDR3 is 19 amino acids. Germline loops: CDR1 LGHNA, CDR2 YSLEER. The CDR3 coding sequence is TGCGCCAGCAGCCAAGATTTCGGTACCTCCAGCTCCTATAATTCACCCCTCCACTTT. Protein product: CASSQDFGTSSSYNSPLHF.

This clonotype was detected once. One end of the junction does not line up with germline, which may come from a read error. The gene calls are TRBV12-3 or TRBV12-4 and TRBJ2-5; TRBD2 is a possible D gene (6 bases). There are 13 residues in the CDR3. CDR3 sequence: CASSLGGVGGQYF. Written as DNA, the CDR3 is TGTGCCAGCAGCTTAGGCGGCGTTGGGGGGCAGTACTTC.

J is TRBJ2-1 and V is TRBV20-1; D possibly corresponds to TRBD1 (6 bases). The CDR3 spans 12 residues. Germline lookup yields CDR1 DFQATT and CDR2 SNEGSKA (reference sequence). V was clipped by 6 bases and J by 6 bases, with 12 bases between them. Here the CDR3 reads CSAWGLRNEQFF. The CDR3 DNA reads TGCAGTGCGTGGGGGCTTCGCAATGAGCAGTTCTTC.

Only a few counts were recorded for this clonotype. The chain couples TRBV29-1 to TRBJ2-1; 9 positions agree with TRBD2. Trimming took 5 bases from V and 9 from J; bases not matched to a gene: 11. CDR1 and CDR2 (germline): SQVTM, ANQGSEA. This CDR3 region has 14 residues. The CDR3 coding sequence is TGCAGCGTTTCCCTCGGCGGGGGGGCTAGTGAGCAGTTCTTC. Its translation is CSVSLGGGASEQFF.

This clonotype has a count of ten or more. The genes are TRBV4-2 and TRBJ2-1; 8 positions agree with TRBD2. Losses at the gene ends were 0 bases for V and 2 bases for J; bases not matched to a gene: 3. Germline V lookup: CDR1 LGHNA, CDR2 YNFKEQ. This CDR3 comprises 16 residues. The DNA for the CDR3 is TGTGCCAGCAGCCAAGATCGAGCGGGGGCCTACAATGAGCAGTTCTTC. Residues: CASSQDRAGAYNEQFF.

The chain joins TRBV5-1 to TRBJ1-4, with TRBD1 identical over 8 bases. The CDR3 spans 16 residues. V lost 0 bases and J lost 8; bases outside the gene matches: 9. Germline loops: CDR1 SGHRS, CDR2 YFSETQ. The CDR3 DNA is TGCGCCAGCAGCTTGGGAGACAGGGGCGAGGCGGAAAAACTGTTTTTT. This encodes CASSLGDRGEAEKLFF.

The J gene is TRBJ2-1, the V gene TRBV28; 8 bases match TRBD1. CDR1 MDHEN and CDR2 SYDVKM come from the germline V gene. This CDR3 is 16 amino acids long. The V and J ends lost 6 bases and 7 bases, in that order; junction bases with no gene match: 14. CDR3 protein: CASSPGTGLLENEQFF. Written as DNA, the CDR3 is TGTGCCAGCAGCCCCGGGACAGGCCTCCTGGAGAATGAGCAGTTCTTC.

The chain is built from TRBV20-1 and TRBJ2-5; 8 bases map to TRBD1. V lost 6 bases, J lost 2 bases, and 5 bases stayed unmatched. The germline V gene encodes CDR1 DFQATT and CDR2 SNEGSKA (reference sequence). There are 13 residues in the CDR3. In DNA form, the CDR3 reads TGCAGTGCCGACAGGGGAGGTCAAGAGACCCAGTACTTC. Its translation: CSADRGGQETQYF.

The J gene is TRBJ2-3, the V gene TRBV11-1; D may match TRBD1 or TRBD2 (5 bases each). V lost 2 bases and J 5 bases, leaving 11 bases between the germline ends. CDR3 length equals 14 residues. Germline V CDR1 and CDR2: SGHAT, FQDESV (reference sequence). CDR3 sequence reads: CASSLRGSRDTQYF. CDR3 coding DNA: TGTGCCAGCAGCTTACGGGGCTCCCGAGATACGCAGTATTTT. Filled out from reference TRBV11-1 and TRBJ2-3, the complete variable domain reads EAEVAQSPRYKITEKSQAVAFWCDPISGHATLYWYRQILGQGPELLVQFQDESVVDDSQLPKDRFSAERLKGVDSTLKIQPAELGDSAMYLCASSLRGSRDTQYFGPGTRLTVL.

This clonotype appeared many times. The chain combines TRBV14 with TRBJ2-1; 9 positions match TRBD1. CDR1 and CDR2 from the germline V gene are SGHDN and FVKESK. This CDR3 spans 17 amino acids. Losses at the gene ends were 6 bases for V and 7 bases for J; bases not matched to a gene: 16. As DNA, the CDR3 is TGTGCCAGCAGTCAACTTGCCGGGACAGGGAGTGTGAATGAGCAGTTCTTC. It codes for CASSQLAGTGSVNEQFF.

V is TRBV29-1 and J is TRBJ1-2; a weak D match, TRBD1 (5 bases). The CDR3 runs to 12 residues. Trimming cost V 2 bases and J 7 bases, with 11 bases left between them. The germline gives CDR1 SQVTM, CDR2 ANQGSEA. This CDR3 is CSVETGEVGYTF. As DNA, the CDR3 is TGCAGCGTTGAAACGGGGGAGGTTGGCTACACCTTC.

The CDR3 DNA reads TGTGCCAGCAGACGGACAGGGACCGGGGAGCTGTTTTTT. Its protein is CASRRTGTGELFF. The V call is TRBV27, the J call TRBJ2-2; 8 bases are a match to TRBD1. Germline CDR1 MNHEY, CDR2 SMNVEV (reference sequence). The CDR3 consists of 13 residues. With V trimmed by 6 bases and J by 5 bases, 2 bases remained unmatched.

This clonotype came up a few times. The genes are TRBV4-1 and TRBJ2-4; a weak D match, TRBD1 (6 bases). Near its end, the DNA agrees better with TRBJ2-7, so the J call may be wrong. Germline V gene data show CDR1 as MGHRA and CDR2 as YSYEKL. The CDR3 is 14 amino acids. CDR3 residues: CASSENRESYEQYF. In DNA, the CDR3 is TGCGCCAGCAGCGAAAACAGGGAATCCTACGAGCAGTACTTC.

V gene TRBV6-6 combines with J gene TRBJ2-5, with a weak D call TRBD1 (6 bases). Trimming stripped 6 bases from V and 0 bases from J, with 11 bases between. CDR3 size: 14 residues. Germline values: CDR1 MNHNY, CDR2 SVGAGI (reference sequence). The CDR3 is CASRLGQNQETQYF. The DNA of the CDR3 is TGTGCCAGCAGACTCGGACAGAACCAAGAGACCCAGTACTTC.

This chain connects TRBV7-2 to TRBJ2-1; maybe TRBD2 (7 bases). The CDR3 consists of 15 residues. Trimming stripped 8 bases from V and 3 bases from J, with 17 bases between. Per the germline V gene, CDR1 is SGHTA and CDR2 is FQGNSA. The CDR3 protein is CASRRAGASYNEQFF. Written as DNA, the CDR3 is TGTGCCAGCCGACGGGCGGGGGCCAGCTACAATGAGCAGTTCTTC.

This clonotype was counted only a few times. The gene calls are TRBV7-8 and TRBJ2-3; 7 nucleotides match TRBD1. V lost 4 bases and J lost 4; bases outside the gene matches: 8. CDR1 SGHVS and CDR2 FQNEAQ come from the germline V gene. The CDR3 totals 15 residues. The CDR3 sequence is CASSSRTGDADTQYF. As DNA, the CDR3 is TGTGCCAGCAGCTCGCGGACAGGCGACGCAGATACGCAGTATTTT.